This T cell receptor beta chain originates from a study of OX40 agonist ivuxolimab in advanced cancers. Across the whole study: Ivuxolimab, an antibody acting as an agonist of OX40 (CD134), was used to treat patients.

Collection of blood occurred at baseline, at cycle 4 day 1, and at cycle 7 day 1. J lost 9 bases, V lost 3 bases, and 3 bases had no gene match. Germline loops: CDR1 MDHEN, CDR2 SYDVKM. This CDR3 has 14 residues. Libraries were prepared by immunoSEQ multiplex PCR; TCRdb keeps only in-frame clonotypes and omits some of them. This sample has about 83,000 clones, with 75% to 95% found just once. This TCR was recovered from an adult with an advanced solid tumor such as melanoma, head and neck, liver or kidney cancer. The genes are TRBV28 and TRBJ1-6; the match to TRBD1 covers 9 bases. The sample consisted of CD4+ or CD8+ T cells sorted from blood, taken in a trial of the OX40 agonist ivuxolimab. This chain's CDR3 is CASSFRQGGSPLHF. The CDR3 DNA follows: TGTGCCAGCAGTTTTCGACAGGGGGGTTCACCCCTCCACTTT.